A single TCR beta chain is shown here with its context. Its antigen is unknown. 13 Jbeta primers and 60 Vbeta primers were used for the PCR. The method was immunoSEQ multiplex PCR; TCRdb's version includes in-frame clones alone and lacks a portion of them. The sample records roughly 76,000 clones, roughly 90% being singletons. At the time of sampling, donors were nominally healthy, though unrecorded immune exposures were likely. This entry comes from a study of cytomegalovirus exposure and HLA in healthy donors. Points from the study as a whole: It is likely that the observed cluster of highly shared sequence variants was a sequencing artifact. As a later analysis revealed, the rate of TCR association differed by HLA locus, with DRB1 most and HLA-C fewest. Later on, an analysis tied over 15,000 TCR beta sequences to HLA alleles at 0.05 false discovery rate.

The V end lost 6 bases, the J end lost 3 bases, and 15 bases lay between the germline ends. CDR3 size: 15 residues. From germline, CDR1 is SGDLS and CDR2 YYNGEE. Material: PBMCs. The source of this sequence is a woman in her 30s in good health and CMV-seronegative. V gene TRBV9 combines with J gene TRBJ2-2; D call uncertain. For the CDR3, the DNA is TGTGCCAGCACCAAAGCCCACCGGGACACCGGGGAGCTGTTTTTT. Protein product: CASTKAHRDTGELFF.